The 9 T cell receptor beta chains in this list originate from one sample, sequenced in a study of TIL therapy for anti-PD-1-resistant metastatic lung cancer. As for time point: pre-treatment sample, taken before nivolumab and TIL therapy. Sequencing used immunoSEQ v3. The protocol was immunoSEQ multiplex PCR, while the TCRdb copy is restricted to in-frame clones and leaves out a portion. The table records roughly 46,000 clones, approximately 86% of them present only once. The sequences come from blood, collected at baseline. Source of these receptors: a person between 25 and 79 years old with non-small cell lung cancer.

The rearrangement joins TRBV12-3 or TRBV12-4 to TRBJ2-7; no reliable D call. This CDR3 region has 12 residues. The V end lost 1 base, the J end lost 3 bases, and 4 bases lay between the germline ends. This chain's CDR3 is CASSLVSYEQYF. The CDR3 coding sequence is TGTGCCAGCAGTTTAGTCAGCTACGAGCAGTACTTC.

J is TRBJ1-5 and V is TRBV28; D gene ambiguous. Trimming removed 6 bases at V and 0 bases at J, with 3 bases between. The germline V gene has CDR1 MDHEN and CDR2 SYDVKM. The CDR3 runs to 12 residues. CDR3 coding DNA: TGTGCCAGCAGAGATAGCAATCAGCCCCAGCATTTT. This translates into CASRDSNQPQHF. Using reference TRBV28 and TRBJ1-5 for the parts outside the CDR3, the full variable domain is DVKVTQSSRYLVKRTGEKVFLECVQDMDHENMFWYRQDPGLGLRLIYFSYDVKMKEKGDIPEGYSVSREKKERFSLILESASTNQTSMYLCASRDSNQPQHFGDGTRLSIL.

The chain recombines TRBV12-3 or TRBV12-4 with TRBJ1-4; no clear D. V lost 7 bases and J 4 bases, leaving 7 bases between the germline ends. The length of the CDR3 is 12 residues. In DNA, the CDR3 is TGTGCCAGCACACGGGGTAATGAAAAACTGTTTTTT. This translates into CASTRGNEKLFF.

CDR3 in amino acids: CASSLDASGNTIYF. The CDR3 nucleotides are TGTGCCAGCAGCTTAGATGCCTCTGGAAACACCATATATTTT. This chain joins TRBV7-9 and TRBJ1-3; D remains unclear. This CDR3 has 14 amino acids. CDR1 is SEHNR, CDR2 FQNEAQ, per germline (reference sequence). Trimming left V 1 base short and J 0 bases short, with 4 bases between. The whole variable domain, filled in from reference TRBV7-9 and TRBJ1-3, reads DTGVSQNPRHKITKRGQNVTFRCDPISEHNRLYWYRQTLGQGPEFLTYFQNEAQLEKSRLLSDRFSAERPKGSFSTLEIQRTEQGDSAMYLCASSLDASGNTIYFGEGSWLTVV.

The chain links TRBV7-8 to TRBJ1-2; 9 nucleotides align to TRBD1. Trimming removed 5 bases from V and 2 bases from J; junction bases left unmatched: 18. This CDR3 is 19 amino acids long. Germline CDR1 SGHVS, CDR2 FQNEAQ. Written as DNA, the CDR3 is TGTGCCAGCAGCCTAAAAACATACCGGGACAGGGCAATGAACTATGGCTACACCTTC. Residues: CASSLKTYRDRAMNYGYTF.

The gene calls are TRBV4-3 and TRBJ2-7, with 7 bases matching TRBD1. After removal of 0 bases from V and 6 bases from J, the junction contained 11 bases not matched to a gene. The CDR3 loop spans 16 amino acids. Germline lookup yields CDR1 LGHNA and CDR2 YSLEER. The CDR3 DNA follows: TGCGCCAGCAGCCAAGACCCGACAGGGATTGGACGCGAGCAGTACTTC. Translation gives CASSQDPTGIGREQYF.

This chain joins TRBV5-1 and TRBJ1-4, with D hard to call. V was trimmed by 2 bases and J by 3 bases, leaving 11 bases between them. The CDR3 loop spans 15 amino acids. Germline loops: CDR1 SGHRS, CDR2 YFSETQ. The CDR3: CASSLVVGSNEKLFF. CDR3 nucleotides: TGCGCCAGCAGCTTAGTGGTGGGATCTAATGAAAAACTGTTTTTT.

This chain links TRBV9 with TRBJ2-3; the D gene is possibly TRBD2 (6 bases). The CDR3 has 15 residues. With 0 bases removed from V and 0 bases from J, the gap between germline ends came to 8 bases. Germline V gene sequence: CDR1 SGDLS, CDR2 YYNGEE. CDR3 in amino acids: CASSVASGSTDTQYF. The DNA for the CDR3 is TGTGCCAGCAGCGTAGCCAGCGGGAGCACAGATACGCAGTATTTT.

The genes are TRBV25-1 and TRBJ2-2, with a weak D call TRBD1 (6 bases). The V gene's germline CDR1 is MGHDK and CDR2 SYGVNS. CDR3 size: 17 residues. The V end was cut by 2 bases, the J end by 4 bases, with 17 bases between. DNA for the CDR3: TGTGCCAGCAGTGAACAGAGGGCAGGGGCGGGCACCGGGGAGCTGTTTTTT. Translated: CASSEQRAGAGTGELFF.